The clone carrying this TCR beta chain showed up just a few times. Its specificity is unknown. This entry is derived from a study of T cells in Graves' hyperthyroidism and ophthalmopathy. Background on the study: Initial diagnosis, before any treatment, was when peripheral blood was collected.

Study results and limitations: Median prediction lead before ophthalmopathy onset was six to eight months with the model.

It was RNA transcripts that yielded the amplified TCR beta CDR3 regions. HTBI primers were the set used in a first-round RT-PCR of the TCR CDR3. TCRdb processed the multiplex PCR reads anew with MiXCR; each CDR3 protein has one entry. This table holds around 190,000 distinct CDR3 sequences, over 15% found once. Exclusion followed for patients with uncontrolled infection, other autoimmune disease, pregnancy or lactation. Source material: blood. The sequence derives from a woman in her 50s with Graves' hyperthyroidism.

The DNA of the CDR3 is TGTGCCAGCAGCTTACCCCGGGACAGGGTAACAGATACGCAGTATTTT. This gives the protein CASSLPRDRVTDTQYF. The genes are TRBV7-2 and TRBJ2-3; 9 bases map to TRBD1. The CDR3 is 16 residues long. The germline gives CDR1 SGHTA, CDR2 FQGNSA. V trimming: 2 bases; J trimming: 3 bases; junction bases outside the gene matches: 6. Filled out from reference TRBV7-2 and TRBJ2-3, the complete variable domain reads GAGVSQSPSNKVTEKGKDVELRCDPISGHTALYWYRQSLGQGLEFLIYFQGNSAPDKSGLPSDRFSAERTGGSVSTLTIQRTQQEDSAVYLCASSLPRDRVTDTQYFGPGTRLTVL.